The 30 T cell receptor beta chains below all came from one sample that was sequenced in a study of shared clonotypes between healthy human individuals. Data came from immunoSEQ multiplex PCR; TCRdb stores just in-frame clones and leaves some out. The profile shows about 2.5 million clones, around 90% of them singletons. The sample taken for sequencing was naive CD4+ T cells from PBMCs. Subset: CD45RA+ positively selected. The receptor set was obtained from a man younger than 35 in good health. Some clones in this sample may be carry-over from other donors' samples.

The chain carries TRBV18 and TRBJ2-3; D may be TRBD2 (6 bases). Germline V gene sequence: CDR1 KGHSH, CDR2 LQKENI. Trimming pared 2 bases from V and 5 bases from J, leaving 11 bases between. This CDR3 is 14 amino acids long. The CDR3 is CASSPTGVQDTQYF. CDR3 nucleotides: TGTGCCAGCTCACCAACGGGGGTGCAAGATACGCAGTATTTT. The full variable domain, in which reference TRBV18 and TRBJ2-3 provide the parts outside the CDR3, is NAGVMQNPRHLVRRRGQEARLRCSPMKGHSHVYWYRQLPEEGLKFMVYLQKENIIDESGMPKERFSAEFPKEGPSILRIQQVVRGDSAAYFCASSPTGVQDTQYFGPGTRLTVL.

This clone was found once. J is TRBJ2-2 and V is TRBV14; no clear D. Trimming pared 4 bases from V and 2 bases from J, leaving 14 bases between. CDR1 and CDR2 (germline): SGHDN, FVKESK. This CDR3 is 16 amino acids long. The CDR3 spells CASSPIGNRNTGELFF. The CDR3 DNA reads TGTGCCAGCAGCCCGATAGGGAACAGAAACACCGGGGAGCTGTTTTTT.

This chain joins TRBV19 and TRBJ2-7; no definite D call. CDR1 is LNHDA and CDR2 is SQIVND in the germline V gene (reference sequence). V was pared by 10 bases and J by 1 base, with 14 bases between. The CDR3 runs 13 residues. DNA of the CDR3: TGTGCCACTTCACCTATAGGTTCCTACGAGCAGTACTTC. Translating gives CATSPIGSYEQYF.

The chain is built from TRBV28 and TRBJ1-4, with D perhaps TRBD1 (5 bases). Trimming took 3 bases from V and 8 from J, leaving 16 bases between them. Germline V gene data show CDR1 as MDHEN and CDR2 as SYDVKM. There are 15 residues in the CDR3. CDR3 bases: TGTGCCAGCAGTTTGGTCCAGGGTGGGGGAGAAAAACTGTTTTTT. Encoded protein: CASSLVQGGGEKLFF. The whole variable domain, filled in from reference TRBV28 and TRBJ1-4, reads DVKVTQSSRYLVKRTGEKVFLECVQDMDHENMFWYRQDPGLGLRLIYFSYDVKMKEKGDIPEGYSVSREKKERFSLILESASTNQTSMYLCASSLVQGGGEKLFFGSGTQLSVL.

The chain combines TRBV15 with TRBJ2-1, with D possibly being TRBD2 (6 bases). The CDR3 runs 15 residues. The germline V and J ends were trimmed by 8 bases and 8 bases, with 22 bases remaining between them. CDR1 LNHNV and CDR2 YYDKDF come from the germline V gene (reference sequence). The CDR3 is CATRGRRESGDEQFF. The CDR3 bases are TGTGCCACCCGGGGACGACGGGAGTCGGGCGATGAGCAGTTCTTC.

The chain uses TRBV29-1 and TRBJ2-3; 7 bases line up with TRBD1. Germline V lookup: CDR1 SQVTM, CDR2 ANQGSEA. Trimming at V came to 8 bases and at J to 3 bases, leaving 11 bases not matched to a gene. This CDR3 has 14 residues. CDR3 in DNA: TGCAGCTTGGCCGGGACAGTCAATACAGATACGCAGTATTTT. The encoded protein is CSLAGTVNTDTQYF.

The chain combines TRBV28 with TRBJ1-1, with 10 bases that match TRBD1. This CDR3 is 15 amino acids long. Per germline, CDR1 MDHEN and CDR2 SYDVKM. V lost 8 bases to trimming and J lost 1 base; unmatched junction nucleotides: 7. The CDR3 nucleotides are TGTGCCAGCCGAAGACAGGGGGCCTCGAACACTGAAGCTTTCTTT. This codes for CASRRQGASNTEAFF.

V usage is TRBV5-1 and J usage is TRBJ1-2, with D unclear. The CDR3 length is 13 residues. Per the germline V gene, CDR1 is SGHRS and CDR2 is YFSETQ. Trimming removed 1 base from V and 3 bases from J, with 7 bases in between. The CDR3 DNA follows: TGCGCCAGCAGCTTGAAAGCAGACTATGGCTACACCTTC. This sequence encodes CASSLKADYGYTF. Looking up the rest from reference TRBV5-1 and TRBJ1-2 gives the full variable domain: KAGVTQTPRYLIKTRGQQVTLSCSPISGHRSVSWYQQTPGQGLQFLFEYFSETQRNKGNFPGRFSGRQFSNSRSEMNVSTLELGDSALYLCASSLKADYGYTFGSGTRLTVV.

This clone has a single count. This chain uses TRBV28 with TRBJ2-1; tentatively, D is TRBD1 (5 bases). This CDR3 has 14 residues. V lost 7 bases, J lost 7 bases, and 17 bases lay in between. CDR1 is MDHEN, CDR2 SYDVKM, per germline. As DNA, the CDR3 is TGTGCCAGCATCCCGGGCACCTCAGGGAATGAGCAGTTCTTC. It translates to CASIPGTSGNEQFF. The whole variable domain, remainder taken from reference TRBV28 and TRBJ2-1, is DVKVTQSSRYLVKRTGEKVFLECVQDMDHENMFWYRQDPGLGLRLIYFSYDVKMKEKGDIPEGYSVSREKKERFSLILESASTNQTSMYLCASIPGTSGNEQFFGPGTRLTVL.

V gene TRBV11-3 combines with J gene TRBJ2-1; a possible D gene is TRBD2 (5 bases). V gave up 8 bases and J gave up 7 bases, with 15 bases separating them. The CDR3 is made up of 13 amino acids. Germline V gene sequence: CDR1 SGHNT, CDR2 YENEEA. The CDR3 coding sequence is TGTGCCAGCGCCGAGGGTATTAGGAATGAGCAGTTCTTC. Its protein is CASAEGIRNEQFF.

The chain joins TRBV5-1 to TRBJ1-4; 7 nucleotides agree with TRBD1. V dropped 5 bases and J dropped 7; count of bases not matched to a gene: 5. Germline assignment: CDR1 SGHRS and CDR2 YFSETQ. This CDR3 is built from 13 residues. The CDR3 spells CASRPTGAEKLFF. Written as DNA, the CDR3 is TGCGCCAGCAGACCTACAGGGGCTGAAAAACTGTTTTTT.

This rearrangement joins TRBV6-1 to TRBJ2-3; D may be TRBD1 or TRBD2 (5 bases each). There are 15 residues in the CDR3. V lost 6 bases, J lost 3 bases, and 16 bases lay in between. Looked up from germline, CDR1 is MNHNS and CDR2 is SASEGT. The CDR3 here is CASRDSGSYTDTQYF. Here the CDR3 DNA reads TGTGCCAGCAGAGACAGTGGGAGCTATACAGATACGCAGTATTTT.

J is TRBJ2-5 and V is TRBV27; no reliable D call. The length of the CDR3 is 13 residues. Trimming left V 2 bases short and J 5 bases short, with 9 bases between. Germline CDR1 is MNHEY and CDR2 is SMNVEV (reference sequence). The DNA for the CDR3 is TGTGCCAGCAGTTTAAGGTGGCAGGAGACCCAGTACTTC. Protein product: CASSLRWQETQYF.

This clone showed up just a few times. The chain has TRBV19 and TRBJ1-2; 7 bases match TRBD1. The CDR3 consists of 11 residues. Trimming at V came to 10 bases and at J to 8 bases, leaving 7 bases not matched to a gene. The germline V gene encodes CDR1 LNHDA and CDR2 SQIVND (reference sequence). CDR3 sequence reads: CATQGGPGYTF. The CDR3 DNA reads TGTGCCACGCAGGGGGGTCCGGGCTACACCTTC.

The genes are TRBV19 and TRBJ1-1, with no clear D. The CDR3 contains 13 residues. V lost 8 bases, J lost 3 bases, and 13 bases lay in between. CDR1 is LNHDA and CDR2 is SQIVND in the germline V gene (reference sequence). For the CDR3, the DNA is TGTGCCAGTCACCCTGGGTGGGACACTGAAGCTTTCTTT. Its protein product is CASHPGWDTEAFF.

This clone has only one observation. The gene calls are TRBV7-2 and TRBJ2-5; D ambiguous. Germline V gene data show CDR1 as SGHTA and CDR2 as FQGNSA. The V end lost 2 bases, the J end lost 4 bases, and 14 bases lay between the germline ends. This CDR3 contains 15 residues. The CDR3 region has the DNA TGTGCCAGCAGCTTATCACCGACCCCCCGAGAGACCCAGTACTTC. This codes for CASSLSPTPRETQYF.

The genes are TRBV11-3 and TRBJ2-7, with TRBD1 matching 9 bases. CDR1 and CDR2 from the germline V gene are SGHNT and YENEEA. V lost 1 base and J lost 3; bases outside the gene matches: 4. The CDR3 contains 15 residues. The CDR3 region is CASSLGRGQGYEQYF. Written as DNA, the CDR3 is TGTGCCAGCAGCTTAGGTCGGGGACAGGGCTACGAGCAGTACTTC.

The J gene is TRBJ2-5, the V gene TRBV7-9; D not certain. The CDR3 is made up of 14 amino acids. The V gene's germline CDR1 is SEHNR and CDR2 FQNEAQ (reference sequence). The V and J ends lost 3 bases and 1 base respectively, with 9 bases between them. CDR3 in DNA: TGTGCCAGCAGCTTTTGGTTGCCCCAAGAGACCCAGTACTTC. This gives the protein CASSFWLPQETQYF.

V usage is TRBV4-2 and J usage is TRBJ1-2; weak D call: TRBD1 (5 bases). Germline V gene lookup returns CDR1 LGHNA and CDR2 YNFKEQ. The CDR3 runs 13 residues. Trimming pared 0 bases from V and 8 bases from J, leaving 10 bases between. The DNA for the CDR3 is TGTGCCAGCAGCCAAGAGCAGGGACGCGGCTACACCTTC. Protein product: CASSQEQGRGYTF.

The chain recombines TRBV5-1 with TRBJ1-1, with TRBD1 identical over 8 bases. Germline trimming cut 7 bases from V and 4 bases from J; bases unmatched to any gene: 21. Germline CDR1 reads SGHRS; CDR2 reads YFSETQ. The CDR3 runs to 18 residues. The CDR3 is CASRRSIFRQGASTEAFF. The CDR3 DNA follows: TGCGCCAGCCGACGAAGTATATTCAGGCAGGGGGCGTCCACTGAAGCTTTCTTT.

This clone was recorded only once. The same CDR3 arises from other DNA sequences in this sample as well. The CDR3 is CASSYRGNQPQHF. The CDR3 DNA is TGTGCCAGCAGCTACAGGGGCAATCAGCCCCAGCATTTT. The rearrangement joins TRBV2 to TRBJ1-5; D perhaps matches TRBD1 (6 bases). V dropped 6 bases and J dropped 2 bases, with 8 bases sitting between them. The germline V gene encodes CDR1 SNHLY and CDR2 FYNNEI. The CDR3 totals 13 residues.

This clone appeared once. The chain uses TRBV9 and TRBJ1-4; 8 bases align to TRBD1. Looked up from germline, CDR1 is SGDLS and CDR2 is YYNGEE. The trim removed 3 bases at V and 6 bases at J, leaving 10 bases unmatched. The length of the CDR3 is 16 residues. The CDR3 protein is CASSDDRGNRDEKLFF. CDR3 DNA sequence: TGTGCCAGCAGCGACGACAGGGGCAATCGGGATGAAAAACTGTTTTTT.

The chain has TRBV11-2 and TRBJ2-5; D gene uncertain. Near its end, the DNA agrees better with TRBJ2-7, so the J call may be wrong. This CDR3 contains 14 residues. Germline CDR1 SGHAT, CDR2 FQNNGV. CDR3: CASSLALGKDEQYF. As DNA, the CDR3 is TGTGCCAGCAGCTTAGCGCTGGGCAAAGACGAGCAGTACTTC.

The chain employs TRBV5-4 and TRBJ2-1, with D unresolved. The V and J ends lost 1 base and 5 bases respectively, with 4 bases between them. CDR1 SGHNT and CDR2 YYREEE come from the germline V gene (reference sequence). This CDR3 has 12 residues. CDR3 sequence: CASSLRHNEQFF. The CDR3 DNA reads TGTGCCAGCAGCTTGCGACACAATGAGCAGTTCTTC.

This clone was seen once. The chain couples TRBV25-1 to TRBJ2-4; 8 bases align to TRBD1. V trimming: 6 bases; J trimming: 15 bases; junction bases outside the gene matches: 7. CDR3 length: 11 residues. Germline V gene sequence: CDR1 MGHDK, CDR2 SYGVNS. The CDR3 region has the DNA TGTGCCAGCAGCGGACAGGGAACCCGGTACTTC. Residues: CASSGQGTRYF. Full variable domain (missing parts from reference TRBV25-1 and TRBJ2-4): EADIYQTPRYLVIGTGKKITLECSQTMGHDKMYWYQQDPGMELHLIHYSYGVNSTEKGDLSSESTVSRIRTEHFPLTLESARPSHTSQYLCASSGQGTRYFGAGTRLSVL.

The rearrangement links TRBV30 to TRBJ1-2; 7 nucleotides agree with TRBD1. J was trimmed by 5 bases and V by 4 bases; bases with no gene match: 7. From germline, CDR1 is GTSNPN and CDR2 SVGIG (reference sequence). The CDR3 consists of 13 residues. DNA for the CDR3: TGTGCCTGGATCCCAGAGACAGGGTATGGCTACACCTTC. Encoded protein: CAWIPETGYGYTF. Looking up the rest from reference TRBV30 and TRBJ1-2 gives the full variable domain: SQTIHQWPATLVQPVGSPLSLECTVEGTSNPNLYWYRQAAGRGLQLLFYSVGIGQISSEVPQNLSASRPQDRQFILSSKKLLLSDSGFYLCAWIPETGYGYTFGSGTRLTVV.

This chain connects TRBV7-2 to TRBJ1-1; tentative D call: TRBD1 (6 bases). The CDR3 contains 14 residues. From germline, CDR1 is SGHTA and CDR2 FQGNSA. Trimming cost V 5 bases and J 5 bases, with 15 bases left between them. CDR3 nucleotide sequence: TGTGCCAGCAGCCGAAAGGGGGGCACTACTGAAGCTTTCTTT. Protein: CASSRKGGTTEAFF.

This CDR3 reads CASSQDPVEGSEQYF. The CDR3 region has the DNA TGTGCCAGCAGCCAAGATCCCGTGGAGGGTTCCGAGCAGTACTTC. The J gene is TRBJ2-7, the V gene TRBV7-9; D perhaps matches TRBD2 (6 bases). The germline V gene encodes CDR1 SEHNR and CDR2 FQNEAQ (reference sequence). V was cut by 5 bases and J by 6 bases, with 20 bases left in between. The length of the CDR3 is 15 residues.

This chain joins TRBV4-1 and TRBJ2-5; D uncertain. The length of the CDR3 is 14 residues. Germline values: CDR1 MGHRA, CDR2 YSYEKL. V was trimmed by 2 bases and J by 2 bases, leaving 9 bases between them. The CDR3 nucleotides are TGCGCCAGCAGCCAAACCGCCAGTCAAGAGACCCAGTACTTC. Translating it yields CASSQTASQETQYF.

The V call is TRBV7-2, the J call TRBJ1-3, with unresolved D. V was cut by 7 bases and J by 0 bases, with 10 bases left in between. This CDR3 comprises 14 residues. Germline V lookup: CDR1 SGHTA, CDR2 FQGNSA. CDR3 residues: CASTPLVSGNTIYF. The CDR3 region has the DNA TGTGCCAGCACCCCTTTGGTCTCTGGAAACACCATATATTTT.